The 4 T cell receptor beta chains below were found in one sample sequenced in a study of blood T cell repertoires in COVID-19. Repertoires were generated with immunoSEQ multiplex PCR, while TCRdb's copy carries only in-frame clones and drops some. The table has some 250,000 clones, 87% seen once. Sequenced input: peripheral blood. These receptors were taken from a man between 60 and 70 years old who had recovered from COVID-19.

The DNA of the CDR3 is TGTGCCAGCATTCAGGGCTATAATTCACCCCTCCACTTT. Residues: CASIQGYNSPLHF. V gene TRBV25-1 combines with J gene TRBJ1-6; D is perhaps TRBD1 (5 bases). V was cut by 7 bases and J by 3 bases, with 7 bases left in between. The CDR3 runs to 13 residues. CDR1 MGHDK and CDR2 SYGVNS come from the germline V gene. Using reference TRBV25-1 and TRBJ1-6 for the parts outside the CDR3, the full variable domain is EADIYQTPRYLVIGTGKKITLECSQTMGHDKMYWYQQDPGMELHLIHYSYGVNSTEKGDLSSESTVSRIRTEHFPLTLESARPSHTSQYLCASIQGYNSPLHFGNGTRLTVT.

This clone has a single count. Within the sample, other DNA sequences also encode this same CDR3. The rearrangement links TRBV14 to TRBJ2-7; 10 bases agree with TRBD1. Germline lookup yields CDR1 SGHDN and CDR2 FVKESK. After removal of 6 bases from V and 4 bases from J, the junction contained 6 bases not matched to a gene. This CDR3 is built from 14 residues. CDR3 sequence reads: CASSPRQGAYEQYF. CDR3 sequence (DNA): TGTGCCAGCAGTCCCCGACAGGGGGCATACGAGCAGTACTTC. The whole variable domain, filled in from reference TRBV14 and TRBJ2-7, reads EAGVTQFPSHSVIEKGQTVTLRCDPISGHDNLYWYRRVMGKEIKFLLHFVKESKQDESGMPNNRFLAERTGGTYSTLKVQPAELEDSGVYFCASSPRQGAYEQYFGPGTRLTVT.

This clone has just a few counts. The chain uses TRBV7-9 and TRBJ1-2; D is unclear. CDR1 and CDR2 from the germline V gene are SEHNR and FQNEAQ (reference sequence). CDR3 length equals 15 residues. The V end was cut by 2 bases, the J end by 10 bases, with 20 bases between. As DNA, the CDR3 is TGTGCCAGCAGCTTACCAGGACGGCGCCTAGCTAACTACACCTTC. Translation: CASSLPGRRLANYTF.

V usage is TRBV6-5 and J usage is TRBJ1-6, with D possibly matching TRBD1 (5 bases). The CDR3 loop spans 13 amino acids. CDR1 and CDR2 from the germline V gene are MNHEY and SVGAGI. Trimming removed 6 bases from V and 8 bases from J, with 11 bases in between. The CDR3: CASRRRGDSPLHF. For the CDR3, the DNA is TGTGCCAGCAGACGGCGGGGGGATTCACCCCTCCACTTT.